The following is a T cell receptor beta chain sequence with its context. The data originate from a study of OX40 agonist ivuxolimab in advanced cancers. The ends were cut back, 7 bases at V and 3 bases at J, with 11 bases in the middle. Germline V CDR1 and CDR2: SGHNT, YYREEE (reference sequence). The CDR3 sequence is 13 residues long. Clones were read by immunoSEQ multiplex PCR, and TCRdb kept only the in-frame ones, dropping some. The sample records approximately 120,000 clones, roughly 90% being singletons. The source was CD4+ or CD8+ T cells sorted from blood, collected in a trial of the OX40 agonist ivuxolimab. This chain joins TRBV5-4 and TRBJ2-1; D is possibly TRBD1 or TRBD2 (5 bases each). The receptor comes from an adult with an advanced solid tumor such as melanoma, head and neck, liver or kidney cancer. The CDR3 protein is CASHGANYNEQFF. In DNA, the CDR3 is TGTGCCAGCCACGGGGCCAACTACAATGAGCAGTTCTTC.